This T cell receptor beta chain is drawn from a study of shared clonotypes between healthy human individuals. Findings and caveats of the study: Even with large depth, rarefaction showed that sorted-subset sequencing was incomplete.

CD45RO-negative, CCR7-selected cells formed the naive CD8 fraction, which excluded terminally differentiated effector memory CD45RA+ cells. Donors were healthy HIV-negative adults without recently reported acute infections or vaccinations. The method was immunoSEQ multiplex PCR; TCRdb's version includes in-frame clones alone and lacks a portion of them. The data hold fewer than 850,000 clones, with approximately 96% observed a single time. A word on this clone: Its antigen is unidentified.

The receptor was derived from a man aged 25-40 years in good health. Sample: naive CD8+ T cells sorted from blood.

The chain's CDR3 is CASSHGLYEQYF. CDR3 in DNA: TGTGCCAGCAGCCATGGCCTCTACGAGCAGTACTTC. The V gene is TRBV14, the J gene TRBJ2-7; D call uncertain. There are 12 residues in the CDR3. Per the germline V gene, CDR1 is SGHDN and CDR2 is FVKESK. With 3 bases removed from V and 3 bases from J, the gap between germline ends came to 6 bases.